This note documents a single T cell receptor (beta chain) sequence. Its antigen is undetermined. The V and J ends lost 5 bases and 5 bases respectively, with 10 bases between them. This CDR3 is built from 13 residues. Germline V gives CDR1 SEHNR, CDR2 FQNEAQ (reference sequence). With 60 Vbeta and 13 Jbeta primers, the PCR was carried out. TCRdb keeps only in-frame clones here, not all; method: immunoSEQ multiplex PCR. The sample records 95,000 to 150,000 clones, roughly 77% being singletons. The sample originates from a study of cytomegalovirus exposure and HLA in healthy donors. Study-wide background: Around 83% of around 400 genotyped donors fell in the Caucasian-associated ancestry cluster.

Findings and limits, study-wide: Reported findings show TCR beta sequences accurately forecast HLA-A and HLA-B alleles in most subjects. Testing in vitro showed a few CMV-associated chains specific for CMV antigens.

The TCR originated in a man aged 18 to 29 in good health and CMV-seronegative. The sample taken for sequencing was PBMCs. The genes are TRBV7-9 and TRBJ1-3; D call uncertain. CDR3 region: CASSPGGRNTIYF. CDR3 sequence (DNA): TGTGCCAGCAGCCCGGGAGGGAGAAACACCATATATTTT.